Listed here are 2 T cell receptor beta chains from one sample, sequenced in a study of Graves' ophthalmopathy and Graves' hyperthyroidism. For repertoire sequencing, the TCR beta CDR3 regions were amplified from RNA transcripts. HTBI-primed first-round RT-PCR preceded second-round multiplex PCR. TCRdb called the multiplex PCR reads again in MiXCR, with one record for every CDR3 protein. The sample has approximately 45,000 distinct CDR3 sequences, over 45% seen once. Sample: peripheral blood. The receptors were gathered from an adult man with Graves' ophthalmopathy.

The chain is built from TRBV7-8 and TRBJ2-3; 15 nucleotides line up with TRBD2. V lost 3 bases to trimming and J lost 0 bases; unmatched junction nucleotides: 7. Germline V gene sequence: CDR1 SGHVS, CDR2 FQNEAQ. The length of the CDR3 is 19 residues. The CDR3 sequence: CASSFWGLAGGASTDTQYF. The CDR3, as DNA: TGTGCCAGCAGCTTTTGGGGACTAGCGGGAGGCGCAAGCACAGATACGCAGTATTTT.

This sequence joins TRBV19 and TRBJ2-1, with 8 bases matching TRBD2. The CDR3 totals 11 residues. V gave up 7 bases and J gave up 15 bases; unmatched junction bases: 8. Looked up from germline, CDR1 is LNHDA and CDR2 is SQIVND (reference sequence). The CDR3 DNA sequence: TGTGCCAGTAACGGGGGGGCCAATCTGTTCTTC. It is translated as CASNGGANLFF.